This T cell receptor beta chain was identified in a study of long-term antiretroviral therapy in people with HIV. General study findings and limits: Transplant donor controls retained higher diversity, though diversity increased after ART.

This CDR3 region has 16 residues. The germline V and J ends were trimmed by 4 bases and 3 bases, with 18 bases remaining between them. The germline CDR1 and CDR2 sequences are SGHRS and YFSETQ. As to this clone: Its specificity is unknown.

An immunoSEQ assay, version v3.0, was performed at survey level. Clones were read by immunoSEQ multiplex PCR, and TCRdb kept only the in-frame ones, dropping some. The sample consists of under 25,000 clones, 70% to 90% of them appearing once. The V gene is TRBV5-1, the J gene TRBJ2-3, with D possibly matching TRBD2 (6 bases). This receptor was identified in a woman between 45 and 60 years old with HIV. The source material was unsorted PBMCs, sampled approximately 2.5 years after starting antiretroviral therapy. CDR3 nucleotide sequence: TGCGCCAGCAGCCTGGGCGGGACTGCGGGGACAGATACGCAGTATTTT. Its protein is CASSLGGTAGTDTQYF.